The 29 T cell receptor beta chains given below trace back to one sample, sequenced in a study of response to subunit inactivated influenza vaccine. TCRdb reanalysed the RT-PCR reads using MiXCR and keeps one entry per CDR3 protein. The table lists about 540,000 distinct CDR3 sequences, approximately 22% of them singletons. These records were also assigned to another study, of T cells expressing NK-cell markers. From that second work: The cDNA for TCR beta came from 5'RACE template switching with UMIs.

The sequenced sample was CD4+ T cells sorted from PBMCs, obtained 11 to 12 days after vaccination. Receptor source: a man aged 50-60 years who received an inactivated influenza vaccine.

CDR3 region: CASRTGARSPLHF. In DNA form, the CDR3 reads TGTGCCAGTAGAACAGGGGCTCGGTCACCCCTCCACTTT. V and J are TRBV19 and TRBJ1-6; TRBD1 matches at 7 bases. The CDR3 totals 13 residues. V shed 6 bases, J shed 10 bases, and the junction held 6 bases outside the gene matches. CDR1 and CDR2 (germline): LNHDA, SQIVND (reference sequence).

This clonotype was found a few times. The chain uses TRBV24-1 and TRBJ2-2; maybe TRBD2 (6 bases). The CDR3 totals 16 residues. CDR1 is KGHDR and CDR2 is SFDVKD in the germline V gene. The V gene lost 1 base and the J gene lost 1 base, with 9 bases spanning the gap. The CDR3 DNA reads as TGTGCCACCAGTGATTTAGGGGACTTGAACACCGGGGAGCTGTTTTTT. It is translated as CATSDLGDLNTGELFF.

This clonotype has just a few counts. The genes are TRBV19 and TRBJ2-1; the match to TRBD2 covers 7 bases. The CDR3 is made up of 17 amino acids. The J segment lost 0 bases and the V segment lost 11 bases, leaving 16 bases of the junction unmatched. The V gene's germline CDR1 is LNHDA and CDR2 SQIVND (reference sequence). The DNA of the CDR3 is TGTGCCCTTGGGAGGGACTACCGGACCCCCTCCTACAATGAGCAGTTCTTC. It codes for CALGRDYRTPSYNEQFF.

This clonotype was found a few times. CDR3 DNA: TGCGCCAGCAGCACGGGACAGAGGAGTTCACCCCTCCACTTT. This codes for CASSTGQRSSPLHF. The chain recombines TRBV5-1 with TRBJ1-6, with TRBD1 matching over 7 bases. The CDR3 is 14 residues long. Germline assignment: CDR1 SGHRS and CDR2 YFSETQ. The junction had 7 bases not matched to a gene; V was cut back by 4 bases and J by 9 bases.

This clonotype was observed a single time. As the CDR3 is not closed by the conserved phenylalanine or tryptophan, this likely results from a read error. The genes are TRBV5-1 and TRBJ2-5; TRBD1 is a possible D gene (5 bases). The CDR3 spans 13 residues. Per the germline V gene, CDR1 is SGHRS and CDR2 is YFSETQ. The germline V and J ends were trimmed by 1 base and 6 bases, with 10 bases remaining between them. The CDR3 reads CASSLRQGQTQYL. The CDR3 nucleotides are TGCGCCAGCAGCTTGAGGCAGGGTCAGACCCAGTACCTC.

The sample holds a few counts of this clonotype. The chain recombines TRBV12-3 or TRBV12-4 with TRBJ2-2, with D tentatively TRBD2 (5 bases). The length of the CDR3 is 15 residues. With 5 bases removed from V and 6 bases from J, the gap between germline ends came to 16 bases. In nucleotides, the CDR3 is TGTGCCAGCAGTCCAATGATCTCGCGGGCCGGGGAGCTGTTTTTT. This gives the protein CASSPMISRAGELFF.

The chain is built from TRBV7-2 and TRBJ2-7; 7 nucleotides line up with TRBD2. The CDR3 is made up of 15 amino acids. Germline CDR1 and CDR2: SGHTA and FQGNSA. V lost 6 bases to trimming and J lost 3 bases; unmatched junction nucleotides: 11. Here the CDR3 DNA reads TGTGCCAGCAGTTTTGTTTCTAGCGGAAACTACGAGCAGTACTTC. Its translation is CASSFVSSGNYEQYF.

The J gene is TRBJ2-3, the V gene TRBV20-1; no firm D call. Germline lookup yields CDR1 DFQATT and CDR2 SNEGSKA (reference sequence). V shed 3 bases and J shed 5 bases, with 6 bases lying between them. There are 11 residues in the CDR3. The CDR3 DNA reads TGCAGTGCTAGGTTAGGAGATACGCAGTATTTT. Protein: CSARLGDTQYF.

The table lists this clonotype with a few counts. This chain connects TRBV7-9 to TRBJ1-1; D remains ambiguous. This CDR3 is built from 14 residues. CDR1 and CDR2 (germline): SEHNR, FQNEAQ (reference sequence). V was pared by 3 bases and J by 2 bases, with 10 bases between. The CDR3 here is CASSLFDENTEAFF. In nucleotides, the CDR3 is TGTGCCAGCAGCTTGTTCGACGAAAACACTGAAGCTTTCTTT.

There are many counts of this clonotype. The rearrangement joins TRBV5-1 to TRBJ1-2; 7 bases fit TRBD1. Germline CDR1 is SGHRS and CDR2 is YFSETQ. V lost 3 bases, J lost 7 bases, and 12 bases stayed unmatched. This CDR3 comprises 15 residues. The CDR3 sequence: CASSSALGQLAGYTF. The CDR3 nucleotides read TGCGCCAGCAGCTCTGCCTTGGGACAGTTGGCTGGCTACACCTTC.

The chain uses TRBV29-1 and TRBJ1-2; no reliable D call. Germline CDR1 reads SQVTM; CDR2 reads ANQGSEA. The V and J ends lost 3 bases and 2 bases respectively, with 4 bases between them. The CDR3 is 11 amino acids. The DNA of the CDR3 is TGCAGCGTTGAGGAGAACTATGGCTACACCTTC. This sequence encodes CSVEENYGYTF.

The chain links TRBV10-3 to TRBJ1-3; 9 nucleotides match TRBD1. V dropped 10 bases and J dropped 4; count of bases not matched to a gene: 11. The CDR3 extends over 15 amino acids. The V gene's germline CDR1 is ENHRY and CDR2 SYGVKD. The CDR3 sequence is CATWSQGALGNTIYF. In DNA form, the CDR3 reads TGTGCCACCTGGTCACAGGGGGCGCTAGGAAACACCATATATTTT.

The chain links TRBV2 to TRBJ2-6; D perhaps matches TRBD2 (5 bases). CDR1 SNHLY and CDR2 FYNNEI come from the germline V gene. CDR3 size: 15 residues. Trimming took off 7 bases at V and 0 bases at J, with 10 bases between the two ends. The CDR3 spells CASNRDSSGANVLTF. DNA for the CDR3: TGTGCCAGCAATCGGGATTCCTCTGGGGCCAACGTCCTGACTTTC.

A few counts support this clonotype. The genes are TRBV10-3 and TRBJ2-1; D ambiguous. The CDR3 length is 13 residues. Germline CDR1 ENHRY, CDR2 SYGVKD. The germline V and J ends were trimmed by 3 bases and 4 bases, with 7 bases remaining between them. Here the CDR3 reads CAISDTIYNEQFF. Here the CDR3 DNA reads TGTGCCATCAGTGATACTATTTACAATGAGCAGTTCTTC.

The rearrangement links TRBV3-1 to TRBJ2-1; D remains ambiguous. The CDR3 sequence is 13 residues long. The germline CDR1 and CDR2 sequences are LGHDT and YNNKEL (reference sequence). The V end was cut by 1 base, the J end by 9 bases, with 10 bases between. The CDR3 DNA sequence: TGTGCCAGCAGCCAAGGGGGTTTCGGTGAGCAGTTCTTC. Translating it yields CASSQGGFGEQFF.

There are a few counts of this clonotype. The CDR3, as DNA: TGCAGTGCCAAAGGGGGACAGGGAAACGAAAAACTGTTTTTT. This encodes CSAKGGQGNEKLFF. The chain is built from TRBV20-1 and TRBJ1-4; 9 bases match TRBD1. J lost 8 bases, V lost 6 bases, and 10 bases had no gene match. The CDR3 contains 14 residues. Germline V gene sequence: CDR1 DFQATT, CDR2 SNEGSKA (reference sequence).

Points on this clonotype: A junction end diverges from the germline sequence, so it may reflect a read error. V is TRBV5-1 and J is TRBJ2-3; TRBD2 matches at 16 bases. Germline CDR1 reads SGHRS; CDR2 reads YFSETQ. The CDR3 has 16 residues. This chain's CDR3 is CASSPTTGTSGGARHF. Here the CDR3 DNA reads TGCGCCAGCAGCCCAACGACCGGGACTAGCGGGGGGGCCAGACATTTT.

This clonotype appeared a single time. This chain joins TRBV3-1 and TRBJ2-1; tentatively, D is TRBD1 (6 bases). Germline CDR1 and CDR2: LGHDT and YNNKEL (reference sequence). There are 15 residues in the CDR3. V shed 3 bases and J shed 7 bases, with 16 bases lying between them. In nucleotides, the CDR3 is TGTGCCAGCAGCCAGCAGGAAGGGGGTTATAATGAGCAGTTCTTC. It translates to CASSQQEGGYNEQFF.

The chain carries TRBV10-3 and TRBJ1-1, with 11 bases aligning to TRBD1. Germline loops: CDR1 ENHRY, CDR2 SYGVKD. CDR3 size: 17 residues. After removal of 4 bases from V and 2 bases from J, the junction contained 9 bases not matched to a gene. The CDR3 protein is CAISARTGGNGNTEAFF. Here the CDR3 DNA reads TGTGCCATCAGTGCCAGGACAGGGGGCAACGGAAACACTGAAGCTTTCTTT.

The CDR3, as DNA: TGTGCCAGCAGTTTATCCCAGGGAGGCTACGAGCAGTACTTC. It codes for CASSLSQGGYEQYF. The chain has TRBV27 and TRBJ2-7, with D maybe TRBD2 (6 bases). The CDR3 spans 14 residues. Germline lookup yields CDR1 MNHEY and CDR2 SMNVEV (reference sequence). Deletions cut 0 bases from V and 3 bases from J, with 9 bases between.

This clonotype was seen only a few times. The chain combines TRBV20-1 with TRBJ2-1; 15 nucleotides agree with TRBD2. The CDR3 runs 15 residues. Germline CDR1 DFQATT, CDR2 SNEGSKA (reference sequence). The trim removed 5 bases at V and 5 bases at J, leaving 4 bases unmatched. In nucleotides, the CDR3 is TGCAGTGCTGCTGGACTAGCGGGAGGGAACAATGAGCAGTTCTTC. Protein sequence: CSAAGLAGGNNEQFF.

The table lists this clonotype with a few counts. V is TRBV5-6 and J is TRBJ2-5, with D unclear. The CDR3 is 13 residues long. Per germline, CDR1 SGHDT and CDR2 YYEEEE. Trimming took 2 bases from V and 5 from J, leaving 10 bases between them. This CDR3 is CASSFISMETQYF. The CDR3 nucleotides are TGTGCCAGCAGCTTTATTAGTATGGAGACCCAGTACTTC. Combining the CDR3 with reference TRBV5-6 and TRBJ2-5 gives the whole variable domain DAGVTQSPTHLIKTRGQQVTLRCSPKSGHDTVSWYQQALGQGPQFIFQYYEEEERQRGNFPDRFSGHQFPNYSSELNVNALLLGDSALYLCASSFISMETQYFGPGTRLLVL.

This clonotype has only a few counts. The rearrangement uses TRBV5-1 and TRBJ1-1; D gene unclear. Trimming removed 5 bases from V and 3 bases from J, with 14 bases in between. This CDR3 is built from 14 residues. Germline lookup yields CDR1 SGHRS and CDR2 YFSETQ. CDR3 nucleotides: TGCGCCAGCAGGGAGGTGGCTGGGCACACTGAAGCTTTCTTT. Protein product: CASREVAGHTEAFF.

This clonotype was recorded at least ten times. The chain carries TRBV7-8 and TRBJ2-3, with 9 bases identical to TRBD2. The V gene end was trimmed by 4 bases and the J gene end by 0 bases; junction bases not matched to a gene: 8. The CDR3 sequence is 17 residues long. CDR1 is SGHVS and CDR2 is FQNEAQ in the germline V gene. For the CDR3, the DNA is TGTGCCAGCAGCTCCGGGACTAGCAGCACTAGCACAGATACGCAGTATTTT. Protein sequence: CASSSGTSSTSTDTQYF.

This clonotype was seen a few times. The chain employs TRBV4-1 and TRBJ2-3; the D gene is possibly TRBD1 (5 bases). The V end lost 6 bases, the J end lost 1 base, and 8 bases lay between the germline ends. The CDR3 has 13 amino acids. Looked up from germline, CDR1 is MGHRA and CDR2 is YSYEKL. The CDR3 loop reads CASRDTRTDTQYF. The CDR3 DNA follows: TGCGCCAGCAGGGACACTCGCACAGATACGCAGTATTTT.

This clonotype was seen more than once but under ten times. The gene calls are TRBV6-2 or TRBV6-3 and TRBJ2-7; 8 nucleotides match TRBD1. Germline CDR1 reads MNHEY; CDR2 reads SVGEGT. The trim removed 2 bases at V and 2 bases at J, leaving 8 bases unmatched. CDR3 length: 16 residues. CDR3 in DNA: TGTGCCAGCAGTTACGGACGGCAGGGGGCCGCCTACGAGCAGTACTTC. Translation gives CASSYGRQGAAYEQYF.

This rearrangement joins TRBV6-5 to TRBJ2-5, with 12 nucleotides matching TRBD1. Germline assignment: CDR1 MNHEY and CDR2 SVGAGI. V gave up 3 bases and J gave up 5 bases; unmatched junction bases: 4. CDR3 size: 15 residues. The CDR3 DNA sequence: TGTGCCAGCAGTTATGGGACAGGGGGCATGGAGACCCAGTACTTC. Its translation is CASSYGTGGMETQYF.

This clonotype was observed a few times. The chain recombines TRBV7-9 with TRBJ2-7; D remains unclear. The CDR3 contains 13 residues. CDR1 SEHNR and CDR2 FQNEAQ come from the germline V gene (reference sequence). Trimming removed 4 bases at V and 2 bases at J, with 9 bases between. The CDR3 sequence is CASSSKDTYEQYF. The CDR3 DNA sequence: TGTGCCAGCAGCTCCAAAGACACCTACGAGCAGTACTTC.

This clonotype was recorded a few times. V and J are TRBV10-3 and TRBJ2-7; D call uncertain. The CDR3 totals 13 residues. The V gene's germline CDR1 is ENHRY and CDR2 SYGVKD. Trimming took 7 bases from V and 0 from J, leaving 10 bases between them. Written as DNA, the CDR3 is TGTGCCATCATGTTGCAGGACTCCTACGAGCAGTACTTC. It specifies CAIMLQDSYEQYF.